A selection of T cell receptor beta chains follows, all from one sample in a study of T-cell memory formation after mild COVID-19. Each CDR3 protein is one row after TCRdb ran MiXCR on the 5' RACE reads. The sample carries roughly 350,000 distinct CDR3 sequences, roughly 13% recorded once. Sequenced material: PBMCs or a T cell subset sorted from them (not recorded which). Receptors were obtained from a man aged 18-30 years who had mild COVID-19 (a few samples of this study predate the infection). Cell type and time point are not known. Each CDR3 is given with its conserved first and last residue. A D gene is named only where the DNA matches it firmly. Clone size is not always given. Where it is, it says once, few, many or a class for expanded clones.

d_call: -; j_call: TRBJ1-1; clone_size: once; v_call: TRBV7-2; cdr3_nt: TGTGCCAGCAGCTCTCCCCCCGGGGCGCGACGGACTGAAGCTTTCTTT; cdr3_aa: CASSSPPGARRTEAFF
d_call: -; j_call: TRBJ2-1; clone_size: -; v_call: TRBV24-1; cdr3_nt: TGTGCCACCAGTGAAGCCTCGGGGGTTGGTACAAATGAGCAGTTCTTC; cdr3_aa: CATSEASGVGTNEQFF
d_call: -; j_call: TRBJ1-6; clone_size: few; v_call: TRBV12-3/TRBV12-4; cdr3_nt: TGTGCCAGCAGTTCGGACGGGACTAATTCACCCCTCCACTTT; cdr3_aa: CASSSDGTNSPLHF
d_call: TRBD1; j_call: TRBJ2-1; clone_size: many; v_call: TRBV7-8; cdr3_nt: TGTGCCAGCAGCTTAGGGACAGGTAGCAATGAGCAGTTCTTC; cdr3_aa: CASSLGTGSNEQFF
d_call: -; j_call: TRBJ2-1; clone_size: few; v_call: TRBV7-3; cdr3_nt: TGTGCCAGCAGCTTAAATCCAGCTTGGGGCTCCTACAATGAGCAGTTCTTC; cdr3_aa: CASSLNPAWGSYNEQFF
d_call: -; j_call: TRBJ2-2; clone_size: many; v_call: TRBV5-1; cdr3_nt: TGCGCCAGCAGCTTCAGGGGAAACACCGGGGAGCTGTTTTTT; cdr3_aa: CASSFRGNTGELFF
d_call: TRBD1; j_call: TRBJ1-5; clone_size: -; v_call: TRBV12-3/TRBV12-4; cdr3_nt: TGTGCCAGCAGTTTAGAGGGGACAGTCAATCAGCCCCAGCATTTT; cdr3_aa: CASSLEGTVNQPQHF
d_call: -; j_call: TRBJ2-3; clone_size: few; v_call: TRBV7-9; cdr3_nt: TGTGCCAGCAGCTTGGGGGACGGCGATACGCAGTATTTT; cdr3_aa: CASSLGDGDTQYF
d_call: TRBD1; j_call: TRBJ1-5; clone_size: -; v_call: TRBV7-8; cdr3_nt: TGTGCCAGCAGCTTAGAGGGGGCGGCTCAGCCCCAGCATTTT; cdr3_aa: CASSLEGAAQPQHF
d_call: -; j_call: TRBJ1-1; clone_size: -; v_call: TRBV29-1; cdr3_nt: TGCAGCGCCCTTGGGGGACGGAACACTGAAGCTTTCTTT; cdr3_aa: CSALGGRNTEAFF
d_call: -; j_call: TRBJ2-2; clone_size: many; v_call: TRBV4-3; cdr3_nt: TGCGCCAGCAGCCAGGTGTCCACGAACACCGGGGAGCTGTTTTTT; cdr3_aa: CASSQVSTNTGELFF
d_call: -; j_call: TRBJ2-5; clone_size: few; v_call: TRBV7-9; cdr3_nt: TGTGCCAGCAGCTCCTCGTGGGAGTGGGCCGGGAAGACCCAGTACTTC; cdr3_aa: CASSSSWEWAGKTQYF
d_call: TRBD1; j_call: TRBJ1-3; clone_size: -; v_call: TRBV4-3; cdr3_nt: TGCGCCAGCAGCCAAGACGACAGGGGGAACACCATATATTTT; cdr3_aa: CASSQDDRGNTIYF
d_call: -; j_call: TRBJ1-5; clone_size: -; v_call: TRBV12-3/TRBV12-4; cdr3_nt: TGTGCCAGCAGCCAGACTACATTCGGCAATCAGCCCCAGCATTTT; cdr3_aa: CASSQTTFGNQPQHF
d_call: -; j_call: TRBJ2-7; clone_size: -; v_call: TRBV5-6; cdr3_nt: TGTGCCAGCAGCGGGACCATTCACTACGAGCAGTACTTC; cdr3_aa: CASSGTIHYEQYF
d_call: -; j_call: TRBJ1-2; clone_size: few; v_call: TRBV5-5; cdr3_nt: TGTGCCAGCAGCTTGGAATATCGACAGTTAGCCAGGGGCTACACCTTC; cdr3_aa: CASSLEYRQLARGYTF
d_call: TRBD1; j_call: TRBJ2-5; clone_size: few; v_call: TRBV27; cdr3_nt: TGTGCCAGCAGTCGCTCCGTGACAGGGGTACAAGAGACCCAGTACTTC; cdr3_aa: CASSRSVTGVQETQYF
d_call: -; j_call: TRBJ2-7; clone_size: -; v_call: TRBV7-2; cdr3_nt: TGTGCCAGCAGCTTACAGGGATCGGGTTCCTACGAGCAGTACTTC; cdr3_aa: CASSLQGSGSYEQYF
d_call: -; j_call: TRBJ2-3; clone_size: -; v_call: TRBV2; cdr3_nt: TGTGCCAGCGTGGTGGTTTTGGCGCAGTATTTT; cdr3_aa: CASVVVLAQYF
d_call: TRBD2; j_call: TRBJ2-3; clone_size: few; v_call: TRBV10-3; cdr3_nt: TGTGCCATCAGTGAACGGGGGGAAGATACGCAGTATTTT; cdr3_aa: CAISERGEDTQYF
d_call: -; j_call: TRBJ1-5; clone_size: few; v_call: TRBV7-2; cdr3_nt: TGTGCCAGCAGCTTAGGTTTCAGCAATCAGCCCCAGCATTTT; cdr3_aa: CASSLGFSNQPQHF
d_call: -; j_call: TRBJ2-1; clone_size: -; v_call: TRBV28; cdr3_nt: TGTGCCAGCAGTCTGACAGCCCAGCGGTTCTTC; cdr3_aa: CASSLTAQRFF
d_call: -; j_call: TRBJ2-5; clone_size: few; v_call: TRBV7-9; cdr3_nt: TGTGCCAGCAGCGCCACCGAAGGGTGGGGAGAGACCCAGTACTTC; cdr3_aa: CASSATEGWGETQYF
d_call: TRBD1; j_call: TRBJ2-7; clone_size: -; v_call: TRBV2; cdr3_nt: TGTGCCAGCAGTGTGGGACAGGGGGCAGTCGAGCAGTACTTC; cdr3_aa: CASSVGQGAVEQYF
d_call: -; j_call: TRBJ1-5; clone_size: -; v_call: TRBV2; cdr3_nt: TGTGCCAGCAGTGAAGAGCCCCTTAATCAGCCCCAGCATTTT; cdr3_aa: CASSEEPLNQPQHF
d_call: -; j_call: TRBJ2-1; clone_size: few; v_call: TRBV9; cdr3_nt: TGTGCCAGCAGCTCCGATCTCCCCCTTTACAATGAGCAGTTCTTC; cdr3_aa: CASSSDLPLYNEQFF
d_call: TRBD1; j_call: TRBJ2-3; clone_size: few; v_call: TRBV5-6; cdr3_nt: TGTGCCAGCAGACCGGGACAGGGGGGAGATACGCAGTATTTT; cdr3_aa: CASRPGQGGDTQYF
d_call: -; j_call: TRBJ2-5; clone_size: -; v_call: TRBV2; cdr3_nt: TGTGCCAGCACCAACATTGCGGGGAGGCAAGAGACCCAGTACTTC; cdr3_aa: CASTNIAGRQETQYF
d_call: -; j_call: TRBJ2-1; clone_size: few; v_call: TRBV20-1; cdr3_nt: TGCAGTGGGGCTACCCGAGGGATTGAGCAGTTCTTC; cdr3_aa: CSGATRGIEQFF
d_call: -; j_call: TRBJ1-4; clone_size: medium-sized; v_call: TRBV12-3/TRBV12-4; cdr3_nt: TGTGCCAGCAGGGGCTCGGGCCCAACTAATGAAAAACTGTTTTTT; cdr3_aa: CASRGSGPTNEKLFF
d_call: -; j_call: TRBJ2-3; clone_size: few; v_call: TRBV4-3; cdr3_nt: TGCGCCAGCAGCCAAGAGAGCGTCGGCACAGATACGCAGTATTTT; cdr3_aa: CASSQESVGTDTQYF
d_call: -; j_call: TRBJ1-2; clone_size: -; v_call: TRBV9; cdr3_nt: TGTGCCAGCAGCGTACACAGCTCCCCGACTTACTATGGCTACACCTTC; cdr3_aa: CASSVHSSPTYYGYTF
d_call: -; j_call: TRBJ2-7; clone_size: few; v_call: TRBV14; cdr3_nt: TGTGCCAGCAGCCACGCAGGAATAAGCTCCTACGAGCAGTACTTC; cdr3_aa: CASSHAGISSYEQYF
d_call: TRBD2; j_call: TRBJ2-3; clone_size: few; v_call: TRBV20-1; cdr3_nt: TGCAGTGCTGGTCATAGCGGGGGGGCTGGTACGCAGTATTTT; cdr3_aa: CSAGHSGGAGTQYF
d_call: TRBD1; j_call: TRBJ1-5; clone_size: few; v_call: TRBV20-1; cdr3_nt: TGCAGTGCTAGAGATAACAGGGGCCAAAGCGGGGGCAATCAGCCCCAGCATTTT; cdr3_aa: CSARDNRGQSGGNQPQHF
d_call: TRBD2; j_call: TRBJ2-7; clone_size: -; v_call: TRBV20-1; cdr3_nt: TGCAGTGCTAGACCAACGACTAGCGGGGGAACCTACGAGCAGTACTTC; cdr3_aa: CSARPTTSGGTYEQYF
d_call: -; j_call: TRBJ2-2; clone_size: many; v_call: TRBV2; cdr3_nt: TGTGCCAGCAGCCTCAGGGCCGGGGAGCTGTTTTTT; cdr3_aa: CASSLRAGELFF
d_call: -; j_call: TRBJ2-7; clone_size: -; v_call: TRBV12-2; cdr3_nt: TGTGCAAGTCGACAACTAGCGGGGGGGCCCCACGAGCAGTACTTC; cdr3_aa: CASRQLAGGPHEQYF
d_call: -; j_call: TRBJ2-2; clone_size: few; v_call: TRBV7-2; cdr3_nt: TGTGCCAGCAGCTTAGCAAGACCGGGACTGGACTCCCCGGGGGAGCTGTTTTTT; cdr3_aa: CASSLARPGLDSPGELFF
d_call: -; j_call: TRBJ2-3; clone_size: few; v_call: TRBV14; cdr3_nt: TGTGCCAGCAGCCCTACCCGGGCTTCTAGCACAGATACGCAGTATTTT; cdr3_aa: CASSPTRASSTDTQYF
d_call: -; j_call: TRBJ2-1; clone_size: many; v_call: TRBV7-8; cdr3_nt: TGTGCCAGCAGCTTGGGTCAGGCCTCCTACAATGAGCAGTTCTTC; cdr3_aa: CASSLGQASYNEQFF
d_call: -; j_call: TRBJ1-1; clone_size: -; v_call: TRBV9; cdr3_nt: TGTGCCAGCAGCGTTTCCCCGACGGTAAACACTGAAGCTTTCTTT; cdr3_aa: CASSVSPTVNTEAFF
d_call: -; j_call: TRBJ2-1; clone_size: many; v_call: TRBV7-9; cdr3_nt: TGTGCCAGCAGCCTTGTGCGGGAGCAGTTCTTC; cdr3_aa: CASSLVREQFF
d_call: -; j_call: TRBJ1-1; clone_size: few; v_call: TRBV7-8; cdr3_nt: TGTGCCAGCAGCTTAGGTGTATTTAGCACTGAAGCTTTCTTT; cdr3_aa: CASSLGVFSTEAFF